This T cell receptor (beta chain) appears in the sequencing data of a study of cytomegalovirus exposure and HLA in healthy donors (dated by TCRdb to about 2017). A note on the overall study: An earlier analysis of approximately 640 of the donors reported about 290 Gb of sequence data and about 100 million unique TCR beta sequences from 150 million to 200 million T cells. About 300 gigabases of sequencing data and around 87 million unique TCR sequences were included in an early release covering roughly 700 HLA-typed donors. The genetic ancestry cluster associated with self-reported Caucasian donors included 81% of the roughly 400 genotyped donors. The aim of the study was to test whether cataloging public T cell receptors could identify signatures of past pathogen exposure. The study profiled the T cell repertoires of more than 500 subjects by immunosequencing and related them to cytomegalovirus serostatus. Besides the first cohort of 666 subjects, a separate validation cohort made up of 90 to 150 different subjects was used. High-throughput TCR immunosequencing, statistical association of individual TCRs with disease status, and machine learning were combined to predict cytomegalovirus infection status. A later analysis re-examined previously published TCR beta repertoires from several hundred donors and added high-resolution HLA genotyping to investigate patterns of TCR occurrence. Rather than drawing on any new phenotypic data, the later analysis identified candidate immune exposures from TCR beta sequences and the way those sequences occurred across donors. In an earlier analysis of several hundred of the donors, high-throughput TCR beta sequencing was used to judge whether each TCR beta V gene segment behaved as functional or pseudogenic. Donor age, sex, ethnicity and CMV serostatus were compiled together with the repertoire data. Genome-wide SNP genotypes for about three fifths of the roughly 700 donors were used in a later genetic analysis, which treated that subset as a discovery cohort. All discovery cohort repertoires had been generated on a single sequencing platform. HLA typing covered class I and class II loci at four-digit resolution. The number of typed donors differed by locus: about 629-630 for A, B, C, DRB1 and DQB1; some 500 for DQA1; 606 for DPA1; and roughly 490 for DPB1. Five DR-DQ haplotypes were treated as single units for association and clustering because of strong linkage in the cohort. Among 300 to 500 genotyped donors of the cohort, an average of around 250,000 unique TCR beta nucleotide sequences was sequenced per donor, of which 15% to 20% were non-productive. Summary of the overall study and its limitations: Because counts were too low, roughly 16 rarely observed V segments, including chromosome 9 orphons, were excluded from the earlier analysis of some 540 of the donors. A later analysis found that most CMV-associated TCR beta chains appeared HLA-restricted, with HLA associations seemingly driven largely by CMV exposure. CMV serostatus was the only immune exposure information available for the cohort. Correlated functional status among segregating V segments might be attributable to linkage disequilibrium, but an unknown experimental factor could not be ruled out. Because HLA typing was missing for some donors at each locus, association tests included only the typed subset. In an earlier analysis of roughly 500 of the donors, most TCR beta V segments appeared in productive rearrangements about 90% or about 30% of the time, broadly matching IMGT annotations. In a later analysis, more than 15,000 TCR beta sequences were associated with specific HLA alleles at a false discovery rate of 0.05. A later analysis found that HLA-associated TCR beta chains were more clonally expanded and had lower generation probabilities than equally common non-associated chains. A cluster of highly shared sequence variants was judged likely to represent a technical artifact of the sequencing pipeline. The study listed over 150 TCR beta chains as associated with cytomegalovirus. Most TCR sequences were observed very rarely across donors, whereas some public TCRs were present in many individuals. Assigning TCR associations to individual alleles was difficult when HLA alleles, especially DR and DQ, strongly co-occurred. A later analysis reported that several top co-occurrence clusters appeared linked to parvovirus B19, influenza, CMV and Epstein-Barr virus. In vitro tests confirmed that three of the cytomegalovirus-associated TCR beta chains recognize cytomegalovirus antigens. Some IMGT-functional V segments, including TRBV6-2 and TRBV6-3, could not be told apart with the 87-base-pair reads, so those segments were excluded. Roughly uniform sequencing depth across donors was assumed in presence/absence analyses, although this assumption may not hold. Only TCR beta chains were sequenced in this cohort, and the absence of alpha or paired-chain data limited detectable features. The classifier was reported to diagnose cytomegalovirus status with high specificity and sensitivity in both the original cohort and the validation cohort. A later genetic analysis reported fewer N-insertions in productive TCRs among donors in an Asian-associated ancestry cluster than the roughly 670-donor mean. A further reported finding was that TCR beta sequences accurately predicted the HLA-A and HLA-B alleles for most subjects in the first cohort. An association between a missense DCLRE1C variant and V-gene and J-gene trimming of TCR beta chains was found in a later genetic analysis and replicated in an independent cohort. The authors suggested that the approach could potentially be generalized to other disease states and immunological phenotypes. In a later analysis, TCR association rates were found to vary across HLA loci, with the most associated TCRs seen for DRB1 alleles and the fewest for HLA-C alleles.

The cohort was made up of approximately 670 healthy bone marrow donors. At the time of sampling, all cohort members were nominally healthy, though unrecorded immune exposures were likely present. The donor tested CMV seronegative, placing the donor among the 352 seronegative members of the cohort. Each donor provided a peripheral blood sample, and peripheral blood mononuclear cells were used for TCR beta sequencing. Genomic DNA was extracted from the blood cell samples with the Qiagen DNeasy Blood Extraction Kit. Library preparation was by the immunoSEQ multiplex PCR assay. A mixture of 60 forward primers for TCR Vbeta segments and 13 reverse primers for TCR Jbeta segments was used in the multiplex PCR. Amplification of the CDR3 region of rearranged TCR beta genes was performed with a multiplex PCR assay on genomic DNA. The Illumina HiSeq System was used to sequence the amplified TCR beta libraries as 87-base-pair reads. From the authors' description of their analysis: A later analysis counted about 82 million unique TCR beta chains across the 650 to 800 repertoires, and approximately 11 million of these chains were shared by at least two donors. Raw reads were error-corrected and collapsed into unique sequences by a nearest-neighbor algorithm in which closely related sequences were merged to remove PCR and sequencing errors. CDR3 sequences were aligned to IMGT reference sequences to assign V, D and J gene segments. For a sequence to be retained, a match of at least six nucleotides was required to both a V gene segment and a J gene segment. Rearrangements were called productive when the CDR3 lacked stop codons and stayed in frame with V and J; all others were non-productive. CDR3 was defined according to IMGT convention as the region running from the second conserved V-encoded cysteine to the conserved J-encoded phenylalanine. The earlier analysis of approximately 500 of the donors excluded sequences that lacked an unambiguous match to a single V gene segment. An earlier analysis of several hundred of the donors classified V segments as functional when productive rearrangements were above 56.7% and as segregating when the standard deviation between donors was above 5%. A statistical classification framework was built to diagnose cytomegalovirus status from the catalog of TCR beta chain sequences. A later analysis assigned V and J genes by comparing TCR nucleotide sequences with IMGT/GENE-DB human TR gene sequences. Using the TCRdist pipeline, a later analysis assigned CDR3 sequences along with most-parsimonious VDJ recombination scenarios. In a later analysis, every TCR beta chain was defined by the combination of its CDR3 amino acid sequence and its V-gene family, and reads without a unique V-gene family were dropped. As a way to deal with suspected cross-contamination and a sequencing artifact, a later analysis dropped 450 to 700 nucleotide sequences that were highly shared and had low generation probability. In a later analysis, a clonal expansion index was calculated for each public chain from normalized within-repertoire ranks of inferred template counts. A later analysis computed generation probabilities with a VDJ recombination model fitted to out-of-frame rearrangements, and checked the results against IGoR. In a later analysis, TCR-TCR, TCR-HLA and TCR-CMV co-occurrence was scored with hypergeometric tests, and a repertoire-size bias correction was applied to TCR pairs. A later analysis estimated false discovery rates by permuting HLA or CMV assignments 20 times. In a later analysis, co-occurring TCRs were grouped using DBSCAN, and TCRdist sequence similarity was added for clustering within HLA-allele-positive subsets. For co-occurrence clustering, repertoires with fewer than 30,000 or more than 120,000 public chains were excluded, along with about five repertoires with anomalous nucleotide sharing. This is the immuneACCESS table as TCRdb keeps it, with only in-frame sequences that have V and J called. A part of the clones is gone; compared with another copy, unresolved V genes explain less than half, and the rest is unexplained. V and J calls and clone size follow that table, whereas D and trimming were derived from the DNA. Here the sample has some 210,000 clones; roughly 80% occur a single time. Clones ranked in the top ten supply about 3.8% of the sample.

Germline trimming amounts to 4 bases on V and 3 bases on J, with 5 as the count of junction bases outside the gene matches. The CDR3 sequence holds 16 residues, the cysteine and phenylalanine included. Only CDR3 DNA remains: 48 bases, in frame from the first base. The germline V gene supplies CDR1 SGHRS and CDR2 YFSETQ. Only one count was recorded for this clone. Its antigen is unknown. Base quality data are lacking; no much larger clone is found one base away. The sample consisted of PBMCs. The clonotype comes from a male donor in good health and CMV-seronegative. The chain was built from TRBV5-1 and TRBJ2-1; 12 of the junction bases match TRBD2. The base sequence is TGCGCCAGCAGCCATGGACTAGCGGGAATCTACAATGAGCAGTTCTTC. Its product reads: CASSHGLAGIYNEQFF.